Listed below are T cell receptor beta chains from one sample, sequenced in a study of blood T cell repertoires in COVID-19. The method was immunoSEQ multiplex PCR; TCRdb's version includes in-frame clones alone and lacks a portion of them. The sample records 110,000 or so clones, roughly 82% being singletons. Material: peripheral blood. These receptors originate from a woman older than 75 with active or convalescent COVID-19. Both conserved end residues are part of each CDR3. A D gene is named only where the DNA matches it firmly.

d_gene	v_gene	CDR3aa
TRBD2	TRBV28	CASSSRTSGSGFGTQYF
.	TRBV29-1	CSVEDGGGAYGYTF
TRBD1	TRBV27	CASTRLTGAYEQYF
.	TRBV10-2	CASRGDTEAFF
TRBD2	TRBV7-9	CASSSSGGPYEQYF
TRBD1	TRBV3-1/TRBV3-2	CASSPGTGSGNTIYF
TRBD2	TRBV9	CASSVAPQGLADTDTQYF
.	TRBV24-1	CATSDFTGNYNEQFF
TRBD1	TRBV7-9	CASSRDRVATEAFF
TRBD2	TRBV18	CASSPPSGTRYNEQFF
.	TRBV11-1	CASHSGTEAFF
.	TRBV5-1	CASSLASTDTQYF
TRBD1	TRBV9	CASSGPRTGISPLHF
TRBD1	TRBV7-3	CASSLTGGQGYTF
.	TRBV5-1	CASSLVIGADTQYF
TRBD2	TRBV7-2	CASSLRLAGTTDTQYF
.	TRBV13	CASSLGSGTDTQYF
TRBD1	TRBV14	CASSQDLGQGREQYF
.	TRBV9	CASSVHGNTIYF
.	TRBV28	CASSLPPGMSSYEQYF
.	TRBV20-1	CSAEVAGKLFF
.	TRBV7-8	CASSLEGLDTDTQYF
TRBD2	TRBV4-1	CASGGRASDTQYF
TRBD2	TRBV3-1/TRBV3-2	CASSLGTSGRAGSYEQYF
TRBD1	TRBV10-2	CASSVQGSAQYF
.	TRBV21-1	CATRQGVWNYGYTF
.	TRBV7-9	CASSEIAAPSSYEQYF
.	TRBV10-3	CAISRTAIQETQYF
.	TRBV7-3	CASSLTEAANTEAFF
.	TRBV25-1	CASSLFGTTGELFF
.	TRBV14	CASSHGGQGAYEQYF
TRBD2	TRBV7-8	CASSSATLIIPRGTRWTQYF
.	TRBV10-1	CASSDETNTDTQYF
TRBD1	TRBV5-1	CASSGQGNNSPLHF
.	TRBV6-4	CASSVLTGESLAGYNEQFF
TRBD1	TRBV2	CASSESRGPGNTEAFF
TRBD2	TRBV9	CASSASGLANSYEQYF
.	TRBV9	CASSVGVTGHRETQYF
TRBD1	TRBV27	CASRGTGQGYEQYF
.	TRBV20-1	CSARAGASTF
TRBD2	TRBV3-1/TRBV3-2	CASSKVGAGGRDTQYF
TRBD1	TRBV7-8	CASSLRITRDRQNSPLHF
TRBD1	TRBV9	CASSPGTGNYGYTF
.	TRBV4-1	CASSPRPGSGANVLTF
TRBD2	TRBV5-6	CASSLGLAGVATGELFF
TRBD2	TRBV9	CASSVTSGYNEQFF
.	TRBV6-5	CASSYQQGLNEKLFF
TRBD2	TRBV5-4	CASSGTGLRYEQYF
.	TRBV5-4	CASSPPGTIVYGYTF
TRBD2	TRBV6-4	CASSELAGFTDTQYF
.	TRBV2	CASSERGSRGTDTQYF
.	TRBV14	CASSQPGNSPLHF
.	TRBV27	CASSPTVSSYGYTF